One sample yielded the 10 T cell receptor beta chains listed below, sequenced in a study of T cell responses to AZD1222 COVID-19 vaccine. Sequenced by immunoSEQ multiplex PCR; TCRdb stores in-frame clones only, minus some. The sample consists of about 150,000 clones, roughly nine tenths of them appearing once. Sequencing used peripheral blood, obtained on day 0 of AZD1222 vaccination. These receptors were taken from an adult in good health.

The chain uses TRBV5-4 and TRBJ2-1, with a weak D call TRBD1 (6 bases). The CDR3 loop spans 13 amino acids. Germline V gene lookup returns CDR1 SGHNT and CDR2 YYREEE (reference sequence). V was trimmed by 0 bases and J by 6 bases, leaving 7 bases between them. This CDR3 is CASSLARGNEQFF. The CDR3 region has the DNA TGTGCCAGCAGCTTGGCCAGGGGCAATGAGCAGTTCTTC.

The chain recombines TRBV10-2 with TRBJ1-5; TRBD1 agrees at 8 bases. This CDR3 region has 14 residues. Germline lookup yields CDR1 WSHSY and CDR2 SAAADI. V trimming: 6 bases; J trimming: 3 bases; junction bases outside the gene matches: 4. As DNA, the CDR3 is TGCGCCAGCAGGAAGGACAGGGACAATCAGCCCCAGCATTTT. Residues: CASRKDRDNQPQHF.

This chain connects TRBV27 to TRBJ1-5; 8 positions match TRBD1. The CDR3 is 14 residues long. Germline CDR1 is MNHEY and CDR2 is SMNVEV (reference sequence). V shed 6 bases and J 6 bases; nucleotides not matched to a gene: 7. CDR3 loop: CASSRDRGCQPQHF. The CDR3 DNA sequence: TGTGCCAGCAGCCGCGACAGGGGATGTCAGCCCCAGCATTTT.

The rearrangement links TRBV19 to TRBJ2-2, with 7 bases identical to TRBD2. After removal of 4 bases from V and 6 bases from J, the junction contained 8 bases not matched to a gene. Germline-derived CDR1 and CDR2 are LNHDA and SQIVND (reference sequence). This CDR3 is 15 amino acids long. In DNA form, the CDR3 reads TGTGCCAGTAGTACGGGACTAACCGGTCCCGGGGAGCTGTTTTTT. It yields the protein CASSTGLTGPGELFF.

This chain's CDR3 is CASSILRGTSGRMTYEQYF. The DNA for the CDR3 is TGTGCCAGCAGTATCCTACGTGGAACTAGCGGGAGGATGACCTACGAGCAGTACTTC. The chain links TRBV28 to TRBJ2-7; 12 bases are shared with TRBD2. Trimming removed 5 bases from V and 2 bases from J; junction bases left unmatched: 16. This CDR3 is built from 19 residues. Looked up from germline, CDR1 is MDHEN and CDR2 is SYDVKM.

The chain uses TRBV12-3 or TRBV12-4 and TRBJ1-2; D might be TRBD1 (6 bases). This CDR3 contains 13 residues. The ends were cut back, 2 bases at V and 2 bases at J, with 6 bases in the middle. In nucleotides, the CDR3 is TGTGCCAGCAGTTTACAGGGGAACTATGGCTACACCTTC. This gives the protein CASSLQGNYGYTF.

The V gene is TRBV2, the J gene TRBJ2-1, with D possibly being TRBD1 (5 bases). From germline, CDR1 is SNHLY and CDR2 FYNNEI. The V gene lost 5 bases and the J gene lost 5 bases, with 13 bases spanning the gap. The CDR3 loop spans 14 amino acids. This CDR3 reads CASSFETVHNEQFF. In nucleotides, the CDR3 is TGTGCCAGCAGTTTTGAGACAGTCCACAATGAGCAGTTCTTC.

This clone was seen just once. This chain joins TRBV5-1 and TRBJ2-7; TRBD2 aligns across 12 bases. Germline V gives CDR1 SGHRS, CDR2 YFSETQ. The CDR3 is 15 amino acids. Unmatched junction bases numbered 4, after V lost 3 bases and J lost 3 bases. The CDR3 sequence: CASSSATSGSYEQYF. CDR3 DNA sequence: TGCGCCAGCAGCTCCGCGACTAGCGGGAGCTACGAGCAGTACTTC.

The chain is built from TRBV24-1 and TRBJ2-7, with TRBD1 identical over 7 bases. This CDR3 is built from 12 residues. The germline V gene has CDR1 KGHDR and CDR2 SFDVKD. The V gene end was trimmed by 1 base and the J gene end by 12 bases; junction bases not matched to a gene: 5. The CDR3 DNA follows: TGTGCCACCAGTGATTTTACGGACAGGAGGTACTTC. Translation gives CATSDFTDRRYF.

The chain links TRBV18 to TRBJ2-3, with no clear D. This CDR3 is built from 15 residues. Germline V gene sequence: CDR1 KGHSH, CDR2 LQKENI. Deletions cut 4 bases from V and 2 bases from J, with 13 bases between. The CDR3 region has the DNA TGTGCCAGCTCACACCCGGAACGGCACACAGATACGCAGTATTTT. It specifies CASSHPERHTDTQYF.